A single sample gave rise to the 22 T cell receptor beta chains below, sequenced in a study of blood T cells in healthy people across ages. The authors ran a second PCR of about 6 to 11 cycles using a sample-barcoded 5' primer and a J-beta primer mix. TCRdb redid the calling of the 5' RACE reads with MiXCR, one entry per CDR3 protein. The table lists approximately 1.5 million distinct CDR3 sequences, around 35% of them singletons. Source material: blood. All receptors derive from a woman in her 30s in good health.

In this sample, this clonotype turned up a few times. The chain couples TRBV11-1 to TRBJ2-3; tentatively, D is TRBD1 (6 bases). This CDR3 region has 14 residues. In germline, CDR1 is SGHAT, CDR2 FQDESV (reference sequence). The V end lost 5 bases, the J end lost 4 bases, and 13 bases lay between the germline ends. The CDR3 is CASSPQGWADTQYF. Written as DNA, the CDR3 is TGTGCCAGCAGCCCGCAGGGGTGGGCAGATACGCAGTATTTT.

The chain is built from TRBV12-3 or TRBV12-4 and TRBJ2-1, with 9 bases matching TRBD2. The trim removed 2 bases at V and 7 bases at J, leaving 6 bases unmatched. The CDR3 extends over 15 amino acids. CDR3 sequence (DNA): TGTGCCAGCAGTTTACAACTAGCGGGCCAAAATGAGCAGTTCTTC. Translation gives CASSLQLAGQNEQFF.

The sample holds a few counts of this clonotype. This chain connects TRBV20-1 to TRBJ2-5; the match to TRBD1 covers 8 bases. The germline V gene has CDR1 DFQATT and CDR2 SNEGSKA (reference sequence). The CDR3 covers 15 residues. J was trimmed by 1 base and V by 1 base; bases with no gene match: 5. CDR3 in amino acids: CSARGGQGFQETQYF. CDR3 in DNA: TGCAGTGCTAGAGGAGGACAGGGCTTCCAAGAGACCCAGTACTTC.

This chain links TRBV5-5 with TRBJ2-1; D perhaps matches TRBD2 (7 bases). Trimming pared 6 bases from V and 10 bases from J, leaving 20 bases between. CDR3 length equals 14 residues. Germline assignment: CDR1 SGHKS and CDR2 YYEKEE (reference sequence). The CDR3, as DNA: TGTGCCAGCACCAATGGGAGGGGGGATCACGAGCAGTTCTTC. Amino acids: CASTNGRGDHEQFF.

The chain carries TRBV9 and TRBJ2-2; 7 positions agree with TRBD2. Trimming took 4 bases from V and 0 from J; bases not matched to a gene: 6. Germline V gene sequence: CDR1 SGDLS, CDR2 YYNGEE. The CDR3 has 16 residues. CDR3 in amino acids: CASSSRAGANTGELFF. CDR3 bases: TGTGCCAGCAGCTCGAGGGCGGGGGCGAACACCGGGGAGCTGTTTTTT.

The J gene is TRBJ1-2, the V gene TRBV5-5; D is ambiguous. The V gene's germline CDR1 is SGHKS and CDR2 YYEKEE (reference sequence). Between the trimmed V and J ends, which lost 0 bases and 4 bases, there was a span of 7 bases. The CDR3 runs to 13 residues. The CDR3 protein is CASSLGDCYGYTF. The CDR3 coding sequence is TGTGCCAGCAGCTTGGGAGACTGCTATGGCTACACCTTC.

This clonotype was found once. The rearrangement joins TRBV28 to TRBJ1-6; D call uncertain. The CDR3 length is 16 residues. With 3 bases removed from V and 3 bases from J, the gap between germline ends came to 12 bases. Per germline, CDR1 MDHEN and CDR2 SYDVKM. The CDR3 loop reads CASSLVLVNYNSPLHF. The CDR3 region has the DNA TGTGCCAGCAGTTTGGTTCTAGTCAACTATAATTCACCCCTCCACTTT.

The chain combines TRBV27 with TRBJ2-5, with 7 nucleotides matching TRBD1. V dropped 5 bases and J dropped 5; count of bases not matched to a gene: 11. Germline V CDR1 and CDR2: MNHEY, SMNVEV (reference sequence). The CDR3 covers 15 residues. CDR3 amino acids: CASSSPGQPRETQYF. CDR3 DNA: TGTGCCAGCAGTAGCCCGGGACAGCCGCGGGAGACCCAGTACTTC.

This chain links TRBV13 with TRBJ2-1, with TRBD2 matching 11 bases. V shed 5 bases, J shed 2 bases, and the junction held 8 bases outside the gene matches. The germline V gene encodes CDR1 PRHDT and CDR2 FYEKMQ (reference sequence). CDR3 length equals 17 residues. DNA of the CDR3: TGTGCCAGCAGCATCATAGCACTAGCGGGGGCCTACAATGAGCAGTTCTTC. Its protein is CASSIIALAGAYNEQFF.

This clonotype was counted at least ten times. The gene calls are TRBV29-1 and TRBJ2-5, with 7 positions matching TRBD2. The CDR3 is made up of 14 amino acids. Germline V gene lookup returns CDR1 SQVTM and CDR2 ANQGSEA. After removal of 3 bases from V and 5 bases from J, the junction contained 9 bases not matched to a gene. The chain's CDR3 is CSVESYGRTETQYF. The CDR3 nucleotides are TGCAGCGTTGAGTCGTACGGGAGGACGGAGACCCAGTACTTC.

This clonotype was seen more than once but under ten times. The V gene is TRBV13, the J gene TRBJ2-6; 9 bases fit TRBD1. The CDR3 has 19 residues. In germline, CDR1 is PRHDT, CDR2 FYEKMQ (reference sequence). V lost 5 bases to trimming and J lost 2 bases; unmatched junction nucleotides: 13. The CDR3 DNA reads TGTGCCAGCAGCCCTAGTGAGTCACGGGACAGGGCTGGGGCCAACGTCCTGACTTTC. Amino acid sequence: CASSPSESRDRAGANVLTF.

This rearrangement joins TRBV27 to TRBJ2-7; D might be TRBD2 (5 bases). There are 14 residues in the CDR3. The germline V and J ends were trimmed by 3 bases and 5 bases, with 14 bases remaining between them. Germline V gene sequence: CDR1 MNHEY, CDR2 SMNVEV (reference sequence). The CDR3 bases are TGTGCCAGCAGTTTCTTTGGTGGAGGAAACGAGCAGTACTTC. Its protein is CASSFFGGGNEQYF.

Written as DNA, the CDR3 is TGCAGTGCCTTCGTAGCGGGAGAGGACCACTACAATGAGCAGTTCTTC. It codes for CSAFVAGEDHYNEQFF. V usage is TRBV20-1 and J usage is TRBJ2-1, with 9 positions matching TRBD2. CDR3 length: 16 amino acids. V gave up 6 bases and J gave up 3 bases; unmatched junction bases: 12. The germline V gene has CDR1 DFQATT and CDR2 SNEGSKA (reference sequence).

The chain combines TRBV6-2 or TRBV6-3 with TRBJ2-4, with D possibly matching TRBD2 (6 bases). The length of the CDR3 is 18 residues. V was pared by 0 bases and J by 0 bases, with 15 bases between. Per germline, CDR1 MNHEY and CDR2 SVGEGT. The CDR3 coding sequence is TGTGCCAGCAGTTACTCGCCGGCGGGGATCCTAGCCAAAAACATTCAGTACTTC. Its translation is CASSYSPAGILAKNIQYF.

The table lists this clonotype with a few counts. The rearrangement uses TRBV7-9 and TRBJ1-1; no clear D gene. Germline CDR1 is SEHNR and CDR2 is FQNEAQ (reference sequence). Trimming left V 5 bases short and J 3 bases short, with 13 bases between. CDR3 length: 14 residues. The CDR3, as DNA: TGTGCCAGCAGCCCTGTGATAGTCTACACTGAAGCTTTCTTT. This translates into CASSPVIVYTEAFF. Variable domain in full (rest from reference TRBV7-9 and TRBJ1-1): DTGVSQNPRHKITKRGQNVTFRCDPISEHNRLYWYRQTLGQGPEFLTYFQNEAQLEKSRLLSDRFSAERPKGSFSTLEIQRTEQGDSAMYLCASSPVIVYTEAFFGQGTRLTVV.

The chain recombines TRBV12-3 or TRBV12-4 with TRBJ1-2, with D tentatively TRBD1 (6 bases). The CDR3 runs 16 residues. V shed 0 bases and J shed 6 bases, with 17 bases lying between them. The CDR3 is CASSLALGAAEHGYTF. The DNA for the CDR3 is TGTGCCAGCAGTTTAGCGCTGGGGGCAGCCGAGCATGGCTACACCTTC.

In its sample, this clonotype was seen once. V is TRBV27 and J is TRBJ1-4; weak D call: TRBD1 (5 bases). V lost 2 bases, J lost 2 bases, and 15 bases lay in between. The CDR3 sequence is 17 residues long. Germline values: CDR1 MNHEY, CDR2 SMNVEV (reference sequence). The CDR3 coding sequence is TGTGCCAGCAGTTTACAGGGTCCCGTGGGTACTAATGAAAAACTGTTTTTT. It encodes CASSLQGPVGTNEKLFF.

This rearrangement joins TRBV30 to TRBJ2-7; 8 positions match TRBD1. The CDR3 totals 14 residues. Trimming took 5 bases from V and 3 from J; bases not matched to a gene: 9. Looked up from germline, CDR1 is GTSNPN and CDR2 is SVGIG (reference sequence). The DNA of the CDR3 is TGTGCCTGGTCGTTCGGGACAGGAGACTACGAGCAGTACTTC. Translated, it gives CAWSFGTGDYEQYF.

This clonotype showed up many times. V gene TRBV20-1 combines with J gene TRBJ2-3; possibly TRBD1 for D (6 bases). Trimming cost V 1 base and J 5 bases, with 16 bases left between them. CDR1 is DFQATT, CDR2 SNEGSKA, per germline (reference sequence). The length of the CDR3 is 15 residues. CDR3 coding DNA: TGCAGTGCTAGAGTGGGGGCCTCAAAAGGAGATACGCAGTATTTT. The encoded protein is CSARVGASKGDTQYF.

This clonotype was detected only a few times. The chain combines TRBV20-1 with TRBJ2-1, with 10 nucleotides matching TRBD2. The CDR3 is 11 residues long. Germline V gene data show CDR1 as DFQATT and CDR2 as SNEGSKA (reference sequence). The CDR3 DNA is TGCAGCCAGGGACTAGCGAATGAGCAGTTCTTC. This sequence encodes CSQGLANEQFF.

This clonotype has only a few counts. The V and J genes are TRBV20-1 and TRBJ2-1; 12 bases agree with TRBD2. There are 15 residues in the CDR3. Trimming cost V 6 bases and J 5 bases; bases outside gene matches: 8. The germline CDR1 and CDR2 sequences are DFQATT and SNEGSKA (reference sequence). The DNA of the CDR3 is TGCAGTGCCCCCTGGGCTAGCGGGGGGGACAATGAGCAGTTCTTC. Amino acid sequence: CSAPWASGGDNEQFF.

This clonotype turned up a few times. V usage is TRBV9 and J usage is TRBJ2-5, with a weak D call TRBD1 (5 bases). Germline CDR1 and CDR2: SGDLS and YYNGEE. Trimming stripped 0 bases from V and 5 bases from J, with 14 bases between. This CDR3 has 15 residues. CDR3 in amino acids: CASSVGGSSLETQYF. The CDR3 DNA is TGTGCCAGCAGCGTAGGGGGCTCAAGTTTGGAGACCCAGTACTTC.